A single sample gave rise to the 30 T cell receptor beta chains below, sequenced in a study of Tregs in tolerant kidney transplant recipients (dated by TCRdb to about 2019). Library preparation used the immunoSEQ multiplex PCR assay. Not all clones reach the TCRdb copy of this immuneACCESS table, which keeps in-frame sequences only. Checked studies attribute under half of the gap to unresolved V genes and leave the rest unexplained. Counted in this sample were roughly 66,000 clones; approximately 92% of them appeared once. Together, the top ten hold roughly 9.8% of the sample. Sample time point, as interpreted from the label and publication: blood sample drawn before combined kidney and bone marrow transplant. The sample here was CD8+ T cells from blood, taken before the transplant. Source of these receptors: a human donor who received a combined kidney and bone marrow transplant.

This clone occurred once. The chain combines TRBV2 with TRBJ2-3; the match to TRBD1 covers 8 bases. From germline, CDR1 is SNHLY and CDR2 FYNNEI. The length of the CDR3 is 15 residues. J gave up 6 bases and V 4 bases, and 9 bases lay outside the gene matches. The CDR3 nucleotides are TGTGCCAGCAGTGGACACGACAGGGGTACCGATACGCAGTATTTT. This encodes CASSGHDRGTDTQYF.

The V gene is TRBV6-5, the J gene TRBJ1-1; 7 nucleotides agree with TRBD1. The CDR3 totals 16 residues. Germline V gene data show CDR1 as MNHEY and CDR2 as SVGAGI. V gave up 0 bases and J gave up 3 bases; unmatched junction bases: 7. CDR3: CASSYSHRGKDTEAFF. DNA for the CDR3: TGTGCCAGCAGTTACTCACACAGGGGTAAAGACACTGAAGCTTTCTTT.

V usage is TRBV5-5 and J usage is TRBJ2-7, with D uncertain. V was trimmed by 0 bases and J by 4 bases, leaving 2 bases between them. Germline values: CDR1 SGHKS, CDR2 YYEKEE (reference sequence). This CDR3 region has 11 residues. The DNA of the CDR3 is TGTGCCAGCAGCTTGGTATACGAGCAGTACTTC. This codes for CASSLVYEQYF.

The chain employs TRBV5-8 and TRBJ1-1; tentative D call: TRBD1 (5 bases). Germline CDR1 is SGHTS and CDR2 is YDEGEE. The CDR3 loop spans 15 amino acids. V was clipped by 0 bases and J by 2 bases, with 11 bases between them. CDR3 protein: CASSLGDSLNTEAFF. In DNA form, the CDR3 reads TGTGCCAGCAGCTTGGGTGACAGCCTCAACACTGAAGCTTTCTTT.

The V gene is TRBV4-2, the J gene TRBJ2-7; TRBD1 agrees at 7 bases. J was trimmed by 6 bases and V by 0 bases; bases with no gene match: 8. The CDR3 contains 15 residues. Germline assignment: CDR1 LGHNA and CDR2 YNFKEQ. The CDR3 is CASSQERGPRGEQYF. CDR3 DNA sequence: TGTGCCAGCAGCCAAGAGAGGGGGCCCCGGGGCGAGCAGTACTTC.

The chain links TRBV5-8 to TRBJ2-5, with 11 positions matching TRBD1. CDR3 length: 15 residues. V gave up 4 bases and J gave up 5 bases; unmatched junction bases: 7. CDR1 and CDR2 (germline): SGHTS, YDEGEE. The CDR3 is CASSPGQGARETQYF. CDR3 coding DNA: TGTGCCAGCAGCCCTGGACAGGGGGCTCGGGAGACCCAGTACTTC.

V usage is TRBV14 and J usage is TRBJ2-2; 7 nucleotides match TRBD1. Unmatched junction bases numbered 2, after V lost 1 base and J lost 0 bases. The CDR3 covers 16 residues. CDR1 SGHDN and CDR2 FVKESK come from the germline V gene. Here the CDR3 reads CASSQGGQPNTGELFF. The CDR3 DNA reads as TGTGCCAGCAGCCAAGGGGGACAGCCGAACACCGGGGAGCTGTTTTTT.

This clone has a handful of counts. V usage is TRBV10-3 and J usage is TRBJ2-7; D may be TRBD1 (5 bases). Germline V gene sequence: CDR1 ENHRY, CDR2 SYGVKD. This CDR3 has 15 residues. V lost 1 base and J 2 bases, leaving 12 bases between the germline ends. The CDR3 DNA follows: TGTGCCATCAGTGAGTGGCAGGAGACAGCCTACGAGCAGTACTTC. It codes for CAISEWQETAYEQYF.

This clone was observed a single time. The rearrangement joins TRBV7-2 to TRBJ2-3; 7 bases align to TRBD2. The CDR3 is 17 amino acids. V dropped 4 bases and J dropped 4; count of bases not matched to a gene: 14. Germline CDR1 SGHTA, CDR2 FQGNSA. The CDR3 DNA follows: TGTGCCAGCAGCTACCGGACTAGATTCGAGGCATCAGATACGCAGTATTTT. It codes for CASSYRTRFEASDTQYF.

The CDR3 loop reads CASSDVRDNTDTQYF. The CDR3 DNA reads TGTGCCAGCAGTGACGTTAGGGACAACACAGATACGCAGTATTTT. The chain joins TRBV2 to TRBJ2-3, with a possible D match to TRBD1 (6 bases). V lost 3 bases and J 2 bases, leaving 12 bases between the germline ends. Germline V gene sequence: CDR1 SNHLY, CDR2 FYNNEI. The CDR3 extends over 15 amino acids.

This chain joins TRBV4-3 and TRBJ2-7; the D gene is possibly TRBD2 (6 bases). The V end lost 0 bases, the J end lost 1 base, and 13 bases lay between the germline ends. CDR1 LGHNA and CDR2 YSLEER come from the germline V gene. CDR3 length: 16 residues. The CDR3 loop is CASSQDVSSESYEQYF. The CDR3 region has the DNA TGCGCCAGCAGCCAAGATGTTTCTAGCGAATCCTACGAGCAGTACTTC.

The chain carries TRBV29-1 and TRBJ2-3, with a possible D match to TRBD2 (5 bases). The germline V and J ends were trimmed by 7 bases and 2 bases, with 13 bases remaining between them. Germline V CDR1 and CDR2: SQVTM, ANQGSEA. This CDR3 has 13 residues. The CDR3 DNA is TGCAGCGGCCTAGGACTTACCACAGATACGCAGTATTTT. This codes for CSGLGLTTDTQYF.

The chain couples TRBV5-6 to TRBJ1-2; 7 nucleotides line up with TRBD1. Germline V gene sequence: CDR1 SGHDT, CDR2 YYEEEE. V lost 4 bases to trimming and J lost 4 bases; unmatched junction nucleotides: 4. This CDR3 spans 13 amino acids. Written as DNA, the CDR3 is TGTGCCAGCAGCATAGGGACAGCCTATGGCTACACCTTC. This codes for CASSIGTAYGYTF.

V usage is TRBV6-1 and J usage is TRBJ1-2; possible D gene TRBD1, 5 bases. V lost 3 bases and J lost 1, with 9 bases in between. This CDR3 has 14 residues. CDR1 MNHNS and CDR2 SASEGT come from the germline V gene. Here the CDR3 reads CASSELQVNYGYTF. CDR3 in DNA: TGTGCCAGCAGTGAGCTACAGGTTAACTATGGCTACACCTTC.

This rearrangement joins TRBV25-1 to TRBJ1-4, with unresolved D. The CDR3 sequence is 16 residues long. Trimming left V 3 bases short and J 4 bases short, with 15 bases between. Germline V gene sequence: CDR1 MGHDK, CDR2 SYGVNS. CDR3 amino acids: CASSDEGGAVNEKLFF. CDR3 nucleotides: TGTGCCAGCAGTGATGAGGGTGGCGCCGTTAATGAAAAACTGTTTTTT.

This chain's CDR3 is CASSSALENEQFF. In DNA, the CDR3 is TGTGCCAGCAGCTCAGCTCTAGAGAATGAGCAGTTCTTC. The chain joins TRBV11-2 to TRBJ2-1, with unresolved D. Trimming removed 4 bases from V and 7 bases from J, with 11 bases in between. This CDR3 region has 13 residues. In germline, CDR1 is SGHAT, CDR2 FQNNGV.

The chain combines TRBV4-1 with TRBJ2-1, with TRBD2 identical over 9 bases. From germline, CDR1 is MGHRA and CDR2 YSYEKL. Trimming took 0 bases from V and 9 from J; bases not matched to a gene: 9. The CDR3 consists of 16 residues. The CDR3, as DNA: TGCGCCAGCAGCCAAGATCCAGCGGGAGGATTTAGTGAGCAGTTCTTC. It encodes CASSQDPAGGFSEQFF.

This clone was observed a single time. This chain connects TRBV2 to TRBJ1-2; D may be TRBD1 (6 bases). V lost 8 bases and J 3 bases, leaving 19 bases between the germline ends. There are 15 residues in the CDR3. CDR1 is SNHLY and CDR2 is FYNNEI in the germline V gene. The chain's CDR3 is CASDRRDMGHYGYTF. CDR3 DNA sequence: TGTGCCAGCGACCGCCGGGACATGGGGCACTATGGCTACACCTTC.

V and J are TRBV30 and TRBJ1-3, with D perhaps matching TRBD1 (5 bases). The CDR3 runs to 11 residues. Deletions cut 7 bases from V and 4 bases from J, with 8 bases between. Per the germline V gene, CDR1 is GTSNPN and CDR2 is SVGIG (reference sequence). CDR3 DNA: TGTGCCTCTAGACAGGGAAACACCATATATTTT. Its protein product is CASRQGNTIYF.

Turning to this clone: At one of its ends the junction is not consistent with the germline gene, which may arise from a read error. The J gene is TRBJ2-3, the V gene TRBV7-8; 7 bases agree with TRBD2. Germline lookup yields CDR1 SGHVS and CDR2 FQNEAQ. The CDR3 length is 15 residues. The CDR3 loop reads CASNLGGRPRDTQYF. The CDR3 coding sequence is TGTGCCAGCAACTTAGGCGGGAGACCCAGGGATACGCAGTATTTT.

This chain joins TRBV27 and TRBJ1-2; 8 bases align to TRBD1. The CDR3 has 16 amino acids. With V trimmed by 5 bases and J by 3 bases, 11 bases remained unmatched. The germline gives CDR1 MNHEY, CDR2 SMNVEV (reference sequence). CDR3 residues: CASSPTGQGVDYGYTF. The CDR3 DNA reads TGTGCCAGCAGTCCGACTGGACAGGGAGTGGACTATGGCTACACCTTC.

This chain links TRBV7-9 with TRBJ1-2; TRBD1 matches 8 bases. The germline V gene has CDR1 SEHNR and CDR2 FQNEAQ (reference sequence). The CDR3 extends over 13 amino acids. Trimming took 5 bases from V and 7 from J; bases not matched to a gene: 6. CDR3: CASSPGGPGGYTF. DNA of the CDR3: TGTGCCAGCAGCCCAGGGGGCCCGGGTGGCTACACCTTC.

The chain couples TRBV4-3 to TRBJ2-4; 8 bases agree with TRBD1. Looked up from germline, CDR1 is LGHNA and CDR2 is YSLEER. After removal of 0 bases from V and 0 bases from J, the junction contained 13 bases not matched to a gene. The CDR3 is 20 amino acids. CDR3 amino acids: CASSQERGTGLLTAKNIQYF. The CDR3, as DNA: TGCGCCAGCAGCCAAGAGAGGGGGACAGGACTCCTCACAGCCAAAAACATTCAGTACTTC.

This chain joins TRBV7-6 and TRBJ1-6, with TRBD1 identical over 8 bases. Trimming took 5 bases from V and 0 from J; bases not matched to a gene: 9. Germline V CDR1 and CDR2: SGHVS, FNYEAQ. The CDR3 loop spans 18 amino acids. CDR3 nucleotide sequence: TGTGCCAGCAGCACTGGACAGGGTGAAATCTCCTATAATTCACCCCTCCACTTT. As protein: CASSTGQGEISYNSPLHF.

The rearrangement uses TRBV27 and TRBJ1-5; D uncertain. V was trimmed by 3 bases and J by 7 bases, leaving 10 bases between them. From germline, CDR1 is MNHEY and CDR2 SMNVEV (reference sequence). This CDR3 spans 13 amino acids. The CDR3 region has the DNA TGTGCCAGCAGTTTTCACGTCCGGCAGCCCCAGCATTTT. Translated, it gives CASSFHVRQPQHF.

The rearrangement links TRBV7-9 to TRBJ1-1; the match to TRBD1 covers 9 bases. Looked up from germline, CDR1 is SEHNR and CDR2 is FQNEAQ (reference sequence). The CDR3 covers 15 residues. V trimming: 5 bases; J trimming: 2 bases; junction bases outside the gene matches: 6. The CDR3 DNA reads TGTGCCAGCAGCCTATCGACAGGGGGAAACACTGAAGCTTTCTTT. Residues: CASSLSTGGNTEAFF.

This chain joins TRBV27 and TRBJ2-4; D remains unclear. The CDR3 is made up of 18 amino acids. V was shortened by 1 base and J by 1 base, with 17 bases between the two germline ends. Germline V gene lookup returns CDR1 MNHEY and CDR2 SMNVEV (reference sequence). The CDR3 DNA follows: TGTGCCAGCAGTTTATACGTACCGAAACCACTGGCCAAAAACATTCAGTACTTC. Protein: CASSLYVPKPLAKNIQYF.

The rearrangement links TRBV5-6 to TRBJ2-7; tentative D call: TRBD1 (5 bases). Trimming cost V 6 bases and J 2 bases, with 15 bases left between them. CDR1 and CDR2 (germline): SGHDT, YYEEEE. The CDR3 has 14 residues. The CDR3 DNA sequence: TGTGCCAGCACCCCAGGGTTAGGAACCTACGAGCAGTACTTC. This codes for CASTPGLGTYEQYF.

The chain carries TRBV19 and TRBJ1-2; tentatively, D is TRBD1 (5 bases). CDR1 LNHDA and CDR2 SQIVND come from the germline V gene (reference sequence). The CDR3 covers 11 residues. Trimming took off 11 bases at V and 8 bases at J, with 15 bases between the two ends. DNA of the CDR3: TGTGCCGCTCTCACCGGGGGAGGCTACACCTTC. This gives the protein CAALTGGGYTF.

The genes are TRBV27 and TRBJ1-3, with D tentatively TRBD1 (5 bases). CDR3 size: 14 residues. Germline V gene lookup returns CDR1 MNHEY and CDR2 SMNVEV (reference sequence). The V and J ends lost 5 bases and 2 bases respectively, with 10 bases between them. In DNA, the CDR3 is TGTGCCAGCAGTATCCGACAGCCTGGAAACACCATATATTTT. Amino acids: CASSIRQPGNTIYF.